This T cell receptor (beta chain) was sequenced for a study of blood T cell repertoires in COVID-19. Study-wide background: Acute and convalescent COVID-19 specimens originated in the United States, Italy and Spain. The analysed material was cDNA or gDNA that came from T cells, B-cell-depleted T cells, or PBMCs.

Original handling: From reference gene primer amplification, estimates of nucleated cell counts were derived. Generated by immunoSEQ multiplex PCR, the TCRdb table keeps only in-frame clones and is missing some. V, J and clone size were drawn from that table, and D and trimming were deduced from the DNA. The sample has 150,000 to 200,000 clones; approximately 79% are singletons. This CDR3 spans 13 amino acids. Trimming took off 5 bases at V and 4 bases at J, with 11 bases between the two ends. Germline V gives CDR1 MDHEN, CDR2 SYDVKM. The rearrangement links TRBV28 to TRBJ1-1; D is undetermined. The source is a man aged 55 to 70 with active or convalescent COVID-19. Sequencing was done on a sample of peripheral blood. CDR3 sequence (DNA): TGTGCCAGCAGTCAAGGGAGAGTCACTGAAGCTTTCTTT. This translates into CASSQGRVTEAFF.